This TCR beta chain was identified in a study of cytomegalovirus exposure and HLA in healthy donors. Study-wide findings and caveats: Later analysis identified a missense DCLRE1C variant that was linked to TCR beta V- and J-gene trimming. 87-base-pair reads could not separate some V segments, including TRBV6-2 and TRBV6-3.

V was trimmed by 0 bases and J by 7 bases, leaving 15 bases between them. Germline assignment: CDR1 SGHVS and CDR2 FNYEAQ. The CDR3 spans 16 residues. On this clone itself: The antigen remains unidentified.

Researchers ran the PCR with 60 Vbeta and 13 Jbeta primers. Repertoires were generated with immunoSEQ multiplex PCR, while TCRdb's copy carries only in-frame clones and drops some. Of about 150,000 clones in the sample, approximately 9% were seen once. Donors were nominally healthy when sampled, though unrecorded immune exposures were likely. Source material: PBMCs. The sequence derives from a male donor in good health and CMV-seronegative. The chain couples TRBV7-6 to TRBJ1-4; possible D gene TRBD1, 6 bases. Here the CDR3 reads CASSLAPDRPGEKLFF. CDR3 DNA sequence: TGTGCCAGCAGCTTAGCTCCCGACAGGCCAGGTGAAAAACTGTTTTTT.